Listed here are 18 T cell receptor beta chains from one sample, sequenced in a study of spatial heterogeneity in lung cancer (dated by TCRdb to the late 2010s). Beyond this particular receptor, the publication reports: The number of expanded intratumoral alpha and beta TCRs correlated with the tumor nonsynonymous mutation count.

Their antigens are not known. In the paper's terms, the time point label means: sample taken at primary tumor resection. Libraries were prepared through 5' RACE. Sequenced using a NextSeq 500. TCRdb passed the public sequencing reads through fastp at Q25 and MiXCR, retaining productive beta sequences. All rows with the same CDR3 protein become a single entry with the most common DNA and genes. This sample is represented by roughly 19,000 distinct CDR3 sequences; 5.8% of them were singletons. The ten largest clones represent about a tenth of the sample. The sample consisted of lung tumor tissue, taken at surgery. These receptors all stem from a female donor with early-stage non-small cell lung cancer.

This clonotype was counted at least ten times. Because the library targeted alpha chains, this beta chain is an off-target read whose size means little. J is TRBJ2-5 and V is TRBV25-1, with D hard to call. Germline V lookup: CDR1 MGHDK, CDR2 SYGVNS. CDR3 length: 13 amino acids. V dropped 2 bases and J dropped 4 bases, with 8 bases sitting between them. The CDR3 nucleotides read TGTGCCAGCAGTGAAAGCCCCCGAGAGACCCAGTACTTC. It codes for CASSESPRETQYF.

This clonotype occurred a few times. The library was prepared for alpha chains; this beta chain is a stray read, so its frequency means little. The V call is TRBV6-5, the J call TRBJ1-6; no clear D gene. The CDR3 consists of 12 residues. The V gene lost 8 bases and the J gene lost 8 bases, with 10 bases spanning the gap. Germline loops: CDR1 MNHEY, CDR2 SVGAGI. This CDR3 is CASGIGYSPLHF. The CDR3 coding sequence is TGTGCCAGCGGTATTGGGTATTCACCCCTCCACTTT.

Concerning this clonotype: A much larger clone is a single base away; this may be a read error. As an off-target read in a library built for alpha chains, this beta chain has a frequency of little significance. The V call is TRBV7-9, the J call TRBJ2-4; maybe TRBD2 (6 bases). The CDR3 extends over 13 amino acids. Per germline, CDR1 SEHNR and CDR2 FQNEAQ (reference sequence). Between the trimmed V and J ends, which lost 0 bases and 8 bases, there was a span of 8 bases. The CDR3 DNA reads TGTGCCAGCAGCTTAGCGTCGGGGGACATTCAGTACTTC. Protein sequence: CASSLASGDIQYF.

This clonotype has only a few counts. This beta chain represents an off-target read in a library built for alpha chains; its size is of limited meaning. The gene calls are TRBV4-2 and TRBJ2-7, with D tentatively TRBD2 (6 bases). Trimming pared 5 bases from V and 0 bases from J, leaving 11 bases between. The CDR3 runs to 14 residues. Germline V gene sequence: CDR1 LGHNA, CDR2 YNFKEQ. As DNA, the CDR3 is TGTGCCAGCAGCAGGGAGGTTAGCTCCTACGAGCAGTACTTC. Protein sequence: CASSREVSSYEQYF.

In its sample, this clonotype was seen many times. A library made for alpha chains picked up this beta chain off target, so its size means little. The V call is TRBV6-5, the J call TRBJ2-1, with D possibly being TRBD1 or TRBD2 (6 bases each). Germline lookup yields CDR1 MNHEY and CDR2 SVGAGI. CDR3 length: 14 amino acids. V was cut by 0 bases and J by 5 bases, with 8 bases left in between. The CDR3 bases are TGTGCCAGCAGTTACTCGAGGGGGGACAATGAGCAGTTCTTC. It encodes CASSYSRGDNEQFF.

This clonotype qualifies as medium-sized. This beta chain lies outside the target of a library built for alpha chains; its clone size means little. The chain links TRBV5-1 to TRBJ2-3, with D maybe TRBD2 (5 bases). Trimming stripped 4 bases from V and 4 bases from J, with 13 bases between. Germline assignment: CDR1 SGHRS and CDR2 YFSETQ. This CDR3 spans 14 amino acids. CDR3 protein: CASSLPGVADTQYF. As DNA, the CDR3 is TGCGCCAGCAGCCTACCCGGGGTCGCAGATACGCAGTATTTT.

This clonotype has a count of ten or more. A library made for alpha chains picked up this beta chain off target, so its size means little. The genes are TRBV29-1 and TRBJ2-1; D is uncertain. CDR1 and CDR2 (germline): SQVTM, ANQGSEA. The CDR3 totals 13 residues. V was trimmed by 4 bases and J by 5 bases, leaving 12 bases between them. The CDR3 reads CSVVPQWDNEQFF. The CDR3 coding sequence is TGCAGCGTTGTACCACAATGGGACAATGAGCAGTTCTTC.

This clonotype was counted at least ten times. Within a library made for alpha chains, this beta chain is off target, and its count is uninformative. This rearrangement joins TRBV18 to TRBJ1-1; a weak D match, TRBD1 (5 bases). This CDR3 has 15 residues. The germline V gene encodes CDR1 KGHSH and CDR2 LQKENI. V lost 6 bases, J lost 4 bases, and 18 bases lay in between. In DNA form, the CDR3 reads TGTGCCAGCTCTCTGAGTGGTGGGGCTGGCACTGAAGCTTTCTTT. Its translation: CASSLSGGAGTEAFF. Supplemented by reference TRBV18 and TRBJ1-1, the full variable domain reads NAGVMQNPRHLVRRRGQEARLRCSPMKGHSHVYWYRQLPEEGLKFMVYLQKENIIDESGMPKERFSAEFPKEGPSILRIQQVVRGDSAAYFCASSLSGGAGTEAFFGQGTRLTVV.

This clonotype was seen ten or more times. Since the library was made to target alpha chains, this beta chain is a stray read and its abundance is not meaningful. The chain recombines TRBV5-5 with TRBJ1-5; D not certain. Germline CDR1 and CDR2: SGHKS and YYEKEE (reference sequence). The CDR3 is made up of 13 amino acids. V was trimmed by 4 bases and J by 6 bases, leaving 11 bases between them. DNA for the CDR3: TGTGCCAGCAGCCCCCTCGGCAGTCAGCCCCAGCATTTT. It is translated as CASSPLGSQPQHF.

This clonotype has at least ten counts. Since the library was made to target alpha chains, this beta chain is a stray read and its abundance is not meaningful. The rearrangement links TRBV5-1 to TRBJ1-2, with D perhaps matching TRBD1 (6 bases). V dropped 4 bases and J dropped 2 bases, with 18 bases sitting between them. Germline V CDR1 and CDR2: SGHRS, YFSETQ. CDR3 length: 16 residues. The CDR3 is CASSPGTTLDNYGYTF. In nucleotides, the CDR3 is TGCGCCAGCAGCCCGGGGACAACTCTAGACAACTATGGCTACACCTTC.

This clonotype was counted many times. This beta chain is an unintended read in a library built for alpha chains; its size means little. The chain has TRBV5-1 and TRBJ2-1; 13 bases match TRBD2. CDR3 size: 17 residues. With 1 base clipped from V and 6 bases from J, the junction kept 7 bases outside the gene matches. Germline V gives CDR1 SGHRS, CDR2 YFSETQ. DNA of the CDR3: TGCGCCAGCAGCTTGATGACCGGGACTAGCGGGATCAATGAGCAGTTCTTC. It translates to CASSLMTGTSGINEQFF.

Turning to this clonotype: This beta chain is an unintended read in a library built for alpha chains; its size means little. In DNA, the CDR3 is TGTGCCATCAGGGAATCGGGTAGCACAGATACGCAGTATTTT. Its translation: CAIRESGSTDTQYF. The chain has TRBV10-3 and TRBJ2-3, with D hard to call. The CDR3 runs to 14 residues. With 6 bases removed from V and 0 bases from J, the gap between germline ends came to 10 bases. Per the germline V gene, CDR1 is ENHRY and CDR2 is SYGVKD.

This clonotype was seen ten or more times. The size of this beta chain means little, since it is a stray read in a library made for alpha chains. The rearrangement links TRBV20-1 to TRBJ2-2; no clear D. The CDR3 has 13 residues. V was shortened by 0 bases and J by 4 bases, with 6 bases between the two germline ends. CDR1 and CDR2 from the germline V gene are DFQATT and SNEGSKA (reference sequence). CDR3 nucleotide sequence: TGCAGTGCTAGAGATCCCACCACCGGGGAGCTGTTTTTT. Encoded protein: CSARDPTTGELFF.

This clonotype is labeled medium-sized. Because this beta chain is a stray read in a library intended to capture alpha chains, its abundance should not be given much weight. The V and J genes are TRBV11-2 and TRBJ2-3; 9 nucleotides line up with TRBD2. The CDR3 runs 16 residues. Germline V lookup: CDR1 SGHAT, CDR2 FQNNGV. J lost 5 bases, V lost 1 base, and 7 bases had no gene match. This CDR3 reads CASSLGALTSGDTQYF. In DNA form, the CDR3 reads TGTGCCAGCAGCTTAGGGGCTTTGACTAGCGGAGATACGCAGTATTTT.

This clonotype was counted at least ten times. Little can be read into the size of this beta chain, an off-target read in a library designed for alpha chains. This chain joins TRBV29-1 and TRBJ2-1; D may be TRBD1 (7 bases). This CDR3 contains 15 residues. Per germline, CDR1 SQVTM and CDR2 ANQGSEA. V lost 3 bases, J lost 3 bases, and 15 bases lay in between. The CDR3 region has the DNA TGCAGCGTTGATAGGGCAGGGGGGTTCTACAATGAGCAGTTCTTC. Translating it yields CSVDRAGGFYNEQFF.

This clonotype is labeled medium-sized. This beta chain is an unintended read in a library built for alpha chains; its size means little. The chain is built from TRBV7-9 and TRBJ2-7; 8 nucleotides agree with TRBD1. CDR3 length: 15 amino acids. The junction had 9 bases not matched to a gene; V was cut back by 5 bases and J by 3 bases. Germline V CDR1 and CDR2: SEHNR, FQNEAQ (reference sequence). Here the CDR3 DNA reads TGTGCCAGCAGCGACCTGGGGACAGGCCTCTACGAGCAGTACTTC. Amino acid sequence: CASSDLGTGLYEQYF.

This clonotype was observed at least ten times. This beta chain is a stray sequence in a library constructed for alpha chains; its clone size is not meaningful. The chain combines TRBV15 with TRBJ2-6; the match to TRBD1 covers 9 bases. The CDR3 loop spans 20 amino acids. Trimming removed 2 bases from V and 0 bases from J; junction bases left unmatched: 11. Per germline, CDR1 LNHNV and CDR2 YYDKDF (reference sequence). The CDR3 loop reads CATSRPDRGLVSSGANVLTF. In DNA form, the CDR3 reads TGTGCCACCAGCAGACCGGACAGGGGTTTGGTCAGCTCTGGGGCCAACGTCCTGACTTTC.

As for this clonotype: Little can be read into the size of this beta chain, an off-target read in a library designed for alpha chains. The chain has TRBV20-1 and TRBJ2-7; 7 bases line up with TRBD2. CDR3 length: 16 residues. Germline lookup yields CDR1 DFQATT and CDR2 SNEGSKA (reference sequence). Trimming took 0 bases from V and 2 from J; bases not matched to a gene: 10. The CDR3 spells CSARDGLAVETYEQYF. In DNA, the CDR3 is TGCAGTGCTAGAGATGGGCTAGCGGTTGAGACCTACGAGCAGTACTTC.